A single T cell receptor (beta chain) is shown here with its context. The antigen is unknown. The data derive from a study of cytomegalovirus exposure and HLA in healthy donors. Among the 100 to 150 subjects of the validation cohort, separate from the roughly 700-subject first cohort, were the donors. Study-wide results and caveats: Reports indicated that the classifier achieved high specificity and sensitivity in diagnosing cytomegalovirus status.

This table comes from immunoSEQ multiplex PCR, and its TCRdb copy is limited to in-frame clones, with some not included. The sample has approximately 210,000 clones; about 82% are singletons. Sequencing was performed on PBMCs. The clonotype originates from a woman between 18 and 29 years old in good health and CMV-seronegative.

The CDR3 region is CASSPGLILVAKNIQYF. In nucleotides, the CDR3 is TGTGCCAGCAGCCCGGGACTAATACTTGTCGCCAAAAACATTCAGTACTTC. The genes are TRBV16 and TRBJ2-4; 7 bases are shared with TRBD2. The germline V gene encodes CDR1 KGHSY and CDR2 FQNENV. After removal of 4 bases from V and 1 base from J, the junction contained 10 bases not matched to a gene. The CDR3 runs 17 residues.